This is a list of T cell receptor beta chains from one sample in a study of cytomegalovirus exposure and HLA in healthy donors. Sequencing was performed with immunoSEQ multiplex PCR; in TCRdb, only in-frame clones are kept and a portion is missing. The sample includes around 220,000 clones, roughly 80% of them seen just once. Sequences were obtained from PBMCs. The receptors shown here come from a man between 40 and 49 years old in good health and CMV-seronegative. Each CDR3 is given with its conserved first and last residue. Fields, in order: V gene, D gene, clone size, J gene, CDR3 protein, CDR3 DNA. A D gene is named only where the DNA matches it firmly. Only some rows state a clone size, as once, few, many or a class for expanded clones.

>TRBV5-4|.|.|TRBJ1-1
CASSLAGVANTEAFF
TGTGCCAGCAGCTTGGCCGGGGTGGCGAACACTGAAGCTTTCTTT
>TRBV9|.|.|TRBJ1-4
CASSVGPLGGEKLFF
TGTGCCAGCAGCGTAGGCCCCCTGGGAGGTGAAAAACTGTTTTTT
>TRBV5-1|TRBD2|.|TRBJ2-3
CASSLYTGGLDTQYF
TGCGCCAGCAGCTTATATACGGGGGGGCTAGATACGCAGTATTTT
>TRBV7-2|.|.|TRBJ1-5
CASSSPEGGSQHF
TGTGCCAGCAGCTCGCCCGAGGGAGGGTCCCAGCATTTT
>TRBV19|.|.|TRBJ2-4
CASSIDPGLAKNIQYF
TGTGCCAGTAGTATAGACCCAGGCTTAGCCAAAAACATTCAGTACTTC
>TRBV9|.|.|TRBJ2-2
CASGGVGVRQTGELFF
TGTGCCAGCGGTGGAGTCGGGGTCAGGCAAACCGGGGAGCTGTTTTTT
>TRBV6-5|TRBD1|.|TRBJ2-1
CASSYNPGQGINEQFF
TGTGCCAGCAGTTACAACCCGGGACAGGGGATAAACGAGCAGTTCTTC
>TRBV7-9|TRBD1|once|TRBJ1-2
CASSATGTANYGYTF
TGTGCCAGCAGCGCGACCGGGACAGCAAACTATGGCTACACCTTC
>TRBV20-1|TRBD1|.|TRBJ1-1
CSAQGAAEAFF
TGCAGTGCTCAGGGGGCGGCTGAAGCTTTCTTT
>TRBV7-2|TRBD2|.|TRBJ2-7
CASSLDASGGYEQYF
TGTGCCAGCAGCTTAGATGCTAGCGGGGGCTACGAGCAGTACTTC
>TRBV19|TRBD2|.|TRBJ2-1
CASSIMSGSYEQFF
TGTGCCAGTAGTATTATGAGCGGGAGCTATGAGCAGTTCTTC
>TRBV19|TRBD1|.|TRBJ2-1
CASRPMDRTYNEQFF
TGTGCCAGTAGGCCCATGGACAGGACCTACAATGAGCAGTTCTTC
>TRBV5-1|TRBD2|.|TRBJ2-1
CASSSRTSGSNNEQFF
TGCGCCAGCAGCTCCAGGACTAGCGGGTCTAACAATGAGCAGTTCTTC
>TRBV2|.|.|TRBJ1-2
CASSESRPPRYGYTF
TGTGCCAGCAGTGAATCAAGGCCCCCTAGGTATGGCTACACCTTC
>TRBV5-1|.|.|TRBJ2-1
CASIIGREQFF
TGCGCCAGCATCATAGGGAGGGAGCAGTTCTTC
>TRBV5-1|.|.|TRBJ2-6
CASSSSPATYSGANVLTF
TGCGCCAGCAGCTCCTCCCCGGCGACATACTCTGGGGCCAACGTCCTGACTTTC
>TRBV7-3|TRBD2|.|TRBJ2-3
CASSLGTSGDTQYF
TGTGCCAGCAGCTTGGGGACTAGCGGGGACACGCAGTATTTT
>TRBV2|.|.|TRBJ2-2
CASSEWPLGTGELFF
TGTGCCAGCAGTGAGTGGCCTCTCGGGACCGGGGAGCTGTTTTTT
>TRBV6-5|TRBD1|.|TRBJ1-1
CASSYSGTGNTEAFF
TGTGCCAGCAGTTACAGCGGGACAGGGAACACTGAAGCTTTCTTT
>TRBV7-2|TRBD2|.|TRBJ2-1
CASSLGPGGGYNEQFF
TGTGCCAGCAGCTTAGGGCCGGGAGGTGGGTACAATGAGCAGTTCTTC
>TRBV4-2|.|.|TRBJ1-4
CASSPVGGTNEKLFF
TGTGCCAGCAGCCCAGTGGGAGGGACTAATGAAAAACTGTTTTTT
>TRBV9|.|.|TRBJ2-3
CASSVGLAPDTQYF
TGTGCCAGCAGCGTAGGTCTAGCTCCAGATACGCAGTATTTT
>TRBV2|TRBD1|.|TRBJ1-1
CASSENRGAFF
TGTGCCAGCAGTGAAAACAGGGGAGCTTTCTTT
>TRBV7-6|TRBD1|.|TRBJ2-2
CASSLYRTGGTGELFF
TGTGCCAGCAGCCTTTATAGGACAGGCGGAACCGGGGAGCTGTTTTTT
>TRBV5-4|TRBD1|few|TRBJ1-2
CASSLPGGYGYTF
TGTGCCAGCAGCTTGCCAGGGGGATATGGCTACACCTTC
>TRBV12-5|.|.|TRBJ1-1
CASGQGFTEAFF
TGTGCTAGTGGGCAGGGGTTCACTGAAGCTTTCTTT
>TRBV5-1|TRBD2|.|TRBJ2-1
CASSLASSGGVYNEQFF
TGCGCCAGCAGCTTGGCCTCAAGCGGGGGGGTATACAATGAGCAGTTCTTC
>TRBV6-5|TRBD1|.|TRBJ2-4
CASSPRDSKNIQYF
TGTGCCAGCAGTCCCCGGGACAGCAAAAACATTCAGTACTTC
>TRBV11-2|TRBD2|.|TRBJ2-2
CASSLSGANTGELFF
TGTGCCAGCAGCCTCAGCGGGGCTAACACCGGGGAGCTGTTTTTT
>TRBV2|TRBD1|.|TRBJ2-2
CASSLDRGQIGELFF
TGTGCCAGCAGTCTGGACAGGGGGCAGATCGGGGAGCTGTTTTTT
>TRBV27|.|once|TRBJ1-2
CASSSLGDGRGYTF
TGTGCCAGCAGTTCCCTAGGGGACGGCCGGGGGTACACCTTC
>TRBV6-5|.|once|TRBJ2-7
CASSYPQTVYEQYF
TGTGCCAGCAGTTACCCCCAGACAGTCTACGAGCAGTACTTC
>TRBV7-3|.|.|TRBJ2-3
CASSLRQSTDTQYF
TGTGCCAGCAGCTTACGACAGAGCACAGATACGCAGTATTTT
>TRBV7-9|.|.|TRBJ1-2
CASSLAPARGGYTF
TGTGCCAGCAGCTTAGCGCCCGCGCGGGGTGGCTACACCTTC
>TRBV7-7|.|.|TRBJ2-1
CASSPSGIRGEQFF
TGTGCCAGCAGCCCCTCGGGGATCCGAGGTGAGCAGTTCTTC
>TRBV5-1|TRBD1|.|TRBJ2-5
CASSPGQGETQYF
TGCGCCAGCAGCCCGGGACAGGGTGAGACCCAGTACTTC
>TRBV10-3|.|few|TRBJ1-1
CAIQGIQNTEAFF
TGTGCCATCCAGGGCATACAGAACACTGAAGCTTTCTTT
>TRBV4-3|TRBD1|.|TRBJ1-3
CASSLTGAENTIYF
TGCGCCAGCAGCCTGACAGGGGCTGAAAACACCATATATTTT
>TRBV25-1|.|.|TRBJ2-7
CASSEYRGHEQYF
TGTGCCAGCAGTGAATACAGGGGCCACGAGCAGTACTTC
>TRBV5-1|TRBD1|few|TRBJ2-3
CASSLGAMGQGAGDTQYF
TGCGCCAGCAGCTTGGGGGCGATGGGACAGGGGGCCGGAGATACGCAGTATTTT
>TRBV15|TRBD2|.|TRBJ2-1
CATIRSGRSYNEQFF
TGTGCCACAATACGTAGCGGGAGAAGCTACAATGAGCAGTTCTTC
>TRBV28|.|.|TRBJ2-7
CASSLPPSRKFYEQYF
TGTGCCAGCAGTTTACCCCCTAGCCGAAAGTTCTACGAGCAGTACTTC